What follows are 29 T cell receptor beta chains derived from one specimen sequenced in a study of technical replicates of blood from several donors. This table comes from immunoSEQ multiplex PCR, and its TCRdb copy is limited to in-frame clones, with some not included. There are about 89,000 clones in the sample; about 94% occur only once, and 0.24% lies in the top ten. The sample consisted of T cells isolated from PBMCs. The receptors derive from a human donor in good health.

V is TRBV6-1 and J is TRBJ1-4, with TRBD1 identical over 9 bases. The CDR3 loop spans 13 amino acids. Germline values: CDR1 MNHNS, CDR2 SASEGT. Trimming took 10 bases from V and 7 from J; bases not matched to a gene: 7. The CDR3 region is CATHRDRAEKLFF. Written as DNA, the CDR3 is TGTGCCACCCACCGGGACAGGGCTGAAAAACTGTTTTTT.

The chain couples TRBV9 to TRBJ2-7; 10 bases fit TRBD1. The germline CDR1 and CDR2 sequences are SGDLS and YYNGEE. V lost 0 bases, J lost 2 bases, and 5 bases stayed unmatched. CDR3 size: 16 residues. This CDR3 reads CASSVATGGPTYEQYF. The CDR3 DNA reads TGTGCCAGCAGCGTAGCGACAGGGGGCCCCACCTACGAGCAGTACTTC.

V usage is TRBV5-1 and J usage is TRBJ1-2; a possible D gene is TRBD1 (6 bases). Germline values: CDR1 SGHRS, CDR2 YFSETQ. V dropped 2 bases and J dropped 4 bases, with 15 bases sitting between them. The CDR3 runs 15 residues. The CDR3 DNA reads TGCGCCAGCAGCTTAGAGGGGGAGCTTAGCTATGGCTACACCTTC. It specifies CASSLEGELSYGYTF.

The chain joins TRBV27 to TRBJ2-2; D is undetermined. Germline V gene sequence: CDR1 MNHEY, CDR2 SMNVEV (reference sequence). V lost 3 bases, J lost 3 bases, and 20 bases lay in between. This CDR3 comprises 18 residues. CDR3 nucleotides: TGTGCCAGCAGTTTCCATTTTTTCTCTTACTCGGACACCGGGGAGCTGTTTTTT. Translated: CASSFHFFSYSDTGELFF.

This clone was found once. The chain employs TRBV10-3 and TRBJ2-2, with 7 bases lining up with TRBD2. V shed 9 bases, J shed 8 bases, and the junction held 3 bases outside the gene matches. Germline CDR1 ENHRY, CDR2 SYGVKD. This CDR3 region has 11 residues. The CDR3 sequence is CAMRTSGELFF. As DNA, the CDR3 is TGTGCCATGCGGACTAGTGGGGAGCTGTTTTTT.

The rearrangement uses TRBV28 and TRBJ1-5; 7 bases match TRBD1. From germline, CDR1 is MDHEN and CDR2 SYDVKM. This CDR3 region has 16 residues. Trimming at V came to 4 bases and at J to 4 bases, leaving 10 bases not matched to a gene. The CDR3 nucleotides are TGTGCCAGCAGTTACCCTTCGACAGGGAATAATCAGCCCCAGCATTTT. Its translation is CASSYPSTGNNQPQHF.

The genes are TRBV5-1 and TRBJ2-3; TRBD2 might be the D (6 bases). CDR1 is SGHRS, CDR2 YFSETQ, per germline. Trimming left V 1 base short and J 2 bases short, with 11 bases between. This CDR3 has 15 residues. The CDR3 loop reads CASSLPRGNTDTQYF. CDR3 DNA: TGCGCCAGCAGCTTGCCCCGGGGGAACACAGATACGCAGTATTTT.

The chain combines TRBV10-1 with TRBJ2-2; 7 nucleotides align to TRBD2. The CDR3 loop spans 12 amino acids. Germline V gives CDR1 WNHNN, CDR2 SYGVQD (reference sequence). The V and J ends lost 6 bases and 8 bases, in that order; junction bases with no gene match: 3. CDR3 residues: CASSIGRGELFF. CDR3 sequence (DNA): TGCGCCAGCAGCATCGGGAGGGGGGAGCTGTTTTTT.

This rearrangement joins TRBV7-9 to TRBJ1-1, with 7 bases matching TRBD1. The J segment lost 4 bases and the V segment lost 5 bases, leaving 4 bases of the junction unmatched. Germline V gives CDR1 SEHNR, CDR2 FQNEAQ (reference sequence). The CDR3 runs 13 residues. The chain's CDR3 is CASSRGPSTEAFF. CDR3 in DNA: TGTGCCAGCAGCAGGGGGCCTAGCACTGAAGCTTTCTTT.

This chain connects TRBV5-6 to TRBJ2-7; 9 bases line up with TRBD1. There are 14 residues in the CDR3. Germline V gives CDR1 SGHDT, CDR2 YYEEEE. V lost 2 bases to trimming and J lost 3 bases; unmatched junction nucleotides: 3. For the CDR3, the DNA is TGTGCCAGCAGCTTTGGGGACAGGGTCTACGAGCAGTACTTC. This sequence encodes CASSFGDRVYEQYF. Based on the CDR3 plus reference TRBV5-6 and TRBJ2-7, the full variable domain is DAGVTQSPTHLIKTRGQQVTLRCSPKSGHDTVSWYQQALGQGPQFIFQYYEEEERQRGNFPDRFSGHQFPNYSSELNVNALLLGDSALYLCASSFGDRVYEQYFGPGTRLTVT.

The chain uses TRBV6-1 and TRBJ1-5, with D uncertain. The V and J ends lost 6 bases and 3 bases respectively, with 6 bases between them. Germline V gene data show CDR1 as MNHNS and CDR2 as SASEGT. The CDR3 extends over 12 amino acids. CDR3 bases: TGTGCCAGCAGACAGAACAATCAGCCCCAGCATTTT. Protein: CASRQNNQPQHF.

The chain employs TRBV5-1 and TRBJ2-1; D is undetermined. The CDR3 spans 14 residues. Germline V gives CDR1 SGHRS, CDR2 YFSETQ. Trimming stripped 0 bases from V and 1 base from J, with 5 bases between. The CDR3 reads CASSLVQSYNEQFF. DNA of the CDR3: TGCGCCAGCAGCTTGGTGCAGTCCTACAATGAGCAGTTCTTC.

This clone is labeled as medium-sized. This chain links TRBV4-1 with TRBJ1-5; 7 bases align to TRBD1. Unmatched junction bases numbered 5, after V lost 0 bases and J lost 0 bases. This CDR3 is 17 amino acids long. Germline values: CDR1 MGHRA, CDR2 YSYEKL. For the CDR3, the DNA is TGCGCCAGCAGCCAAGATGGGGACAGCTATAGCAATCAGCCCCAGCATTTT. It yields the protein CASSQDGDSYSNQPQHF.

CDR3 sequence (DNA): TGTGCCAGTAGGACTAGACAGGGGATGTATGTCACTGAAGCTTTCTTT. Its translation is CASRTRQGMYVTEAFF. This chain uses TRBV19 with TRBJ1-1, with 8 bases aligning to TRBD1. This CDR3 is 16 amino acids long. The trim removed 6 bases at V and 4 bases at J, leaving 13 bases unmatched. Germline V lookup: CDR1 LNHDA, CDR2 SQIVND (reference sequence).

This clone was picked up a small number of times. This chain uses TRBV5-1 with TRBJ2-5, with D tentatively TRBD1 (6 bases). Germline V gene data show CDR1 as SGHRS and CDR2 as YFSETQ. The V and J ends lost 1 base and 2 bases respectively, with 9 bases between them. This CDR3 comprises 14 residues. The CDR3 loop reads CASSLSGAQETQYF. The DNA of the CDR3 is TGCGCCAGCAGCTTGTCAGGGGCACAAGAGACCCAGTACTTC. The whole variable domain, filled in from reference TRBV5-1 and TRBJ2-5, reads KAGVTQTPRYLIKTRGQQVTLSCSPISGHRSVSWYQQTPGQGLQFLFEYFSETQRNKGNFPGRFSGRQFSNSRSEMNVSTLELGDSALYLCASSLSGAQETQYFGPGTRLLVL.

V is TRBV2 and J is TRBJ2-7; TRBD2 is a possible D gene (7 bases). Germline assignment: CDR1 SNHLY and CDR2 FYNNEI. Trimming stripped 8 bases from V and 6 bases from J, with 17 bases between. The CDR3 extends over 13 amino acids. Here the CDR3 DNA reads TGTGCCAGCCAAGGAGGGGGGGTGGGCGAGCAGTACTTC. It translates to CASQGGGVGEQYF.

This clone was observed once. The V and J genes are TRBV5-4 and TRBJ2-1, with 14 positions matching TRBD2. Germline CDR1 is SGHNT and CDR2 is YYREEE (reference sequence). This CDR3 has 19 residues. V shed 6 bases, J shed 0 bases, and the junction held 11 bases outside the gene matches. Here the CDR3 DNA reads TGTGCCAGCACCACAATCTTGGGACTAGCGGGGGCCTCCTACAATGAGCAGTTCTTC. Its translation is CASTTILGLAGASYNEQFF.

The chain combines TRBV5-4 with TRBJ1-1, with 7 bases that match TRBD1. Germline-derived CDR1 and CDR2 are SGHNT and YYREEE (reference sequence). This CDR3 comprises 14 residues. The trim removed 5 bases at V and 4 bases at J, leaving 8 bases unmatched. In DNA form, the CDR3 reads TGTGCCAGCAGTCTAGATTCAGGGGGCACTGAAGCTTTCTTT. This codes for CASSLDSGGTEAFF. The full variable domain, in which reference TRBV5-4 and TRBJ1-1 provide the parts outside the CDR3, is ETGVTQSPTHLIKTRGQQVTLRCSSQSGHNTVSWYQQALGQGPQFIFQYYREEENGRGNFPPRFSGLQFPNYSSELNVNALELDDSALYLCASSLDSGGTEAFFGQGTRLTVV.

The chain couples TRBV29-1 to TRBJ2-5; 14 bases map to TRBD2. The CDR3 has 18 amino acids. Germline V CDR1 and CDR2: SQVTM, ANQGSEA. V lost 6 bases, J lost 3 bases, and 15 bases stayed unmatched. CDR3 amino acids: CSVLKGIWTSGRKETQYF. The CDR3 DNA reads as TGCAGCGTATTGAAGGGGATTTGGACTAGCGGGAGGAAAGAGACCCAGTACTTC. The variable domain in full, with the rest retrieved from reference TRBV29-1 and TRBJ2-5, is SAVISQKPSRDICQRGTSLTIQCQVDSQVTMMFWYRQQPGQSLTLIATANQGSEATYESGFVIDKFPISRPNLTFSTLTVSNMSPEDSSIYLCSVLKGIWTSGRKETQYFGPGTRLLVL.

The J gene is TRBJ2-1, the V gene TRBV5-1; D may be TRBD2 (5 bases). CDR1 and CDR2 (germline): SGHRS, YFSETQ. Trimming shortened V by 4 bases and J by 0 bases, and 11 bases separated the two germline ends. This CDR3 is built from 15 residues. CDR3 sequence reads: CASSPGESSYNEQFF. For the CDR3, the DNA is TGCGCCAGCAGCCCCGGGGAGAGCTCCTACAATGAGCAGTTCTTC.

The CDR3 coding sequence is TGTGCCGGTGACAGGGTGGGTGGCTACACCTTC. Translated: CAGDRVGGYTF. This sequence joins TRBV7-9 and TRBJ1-2, with 7 positions matching TRBD1. Germline V lookup: CDR1 SEHNR, CDR2 FQNEAQ (reference sequence). This CDR3 has 11 amino acids. J gave up 7 bases and V 11 bases, and 7 bases lay outside the gene matches.

CDR3 coding DNA: TGTGCCAGCAACCTCGGGGGGCCGGACTACGAGCAGTACTTC. Protein product: CASNLGGPDYEQYF. The chain has TRBV7-8 and TRBJ2-7, with TRBD2 as a possible D gene (7 bases). Per germline, CDR1 SGHVS and CDR2 FQNEAQ. V was shortened by 7 bases and J by 3 bases, with 16 bases between the two germline ends. CDR3 length: 14 amino acids.

The chain recombines TRBV6-1 with TRBJ2-7; a possible D gene is TRBD2 (5 bases). This CDR3 region has 18 residues. Trimming removed 2 bases from V and 4 bases from J, with 24 bases in between. Germline CDR1 reads MNHNS; CDR2 reads SASEGT. CDR3 amino acids: CASSERGPRQSFTYEQYF. Written as DNA, the CDR3 is TGTGCCAGCAGTGAAAGAGGGCCCAGGCAGAGTTTTACTTACGAGCAGTACTTC.

V gene TRBV19 combines with J gene TRBJ2-1; 7 nucleotides align to TRBD2. The J segment lost 8 bases and the V segment lost 3 bases, leaving 4 bases of the junction unmatched. CDR1 LNHDA and CDR2 SQIVND come from the germline V gene (reference sequence). The CDR3 loop spans 13 amino acids. CDR3: CASSMGRGDEQFF. CDR3 nucleotide sequence: TGTGCCAGTAGTATGGGCCGGGGGGATGAGCAGTTCTTC.

The genes are TRBV12-5 and TRBJ2-1; 11 nucleotides agree with TRBD2. The CDR3 sequence is 17 residues long. V lost 1 base, J lost 8 bases, and 10 bases stayed unmatched. Per germline, CDR1 LGHNT and CDR2 FRNRAP. In nucleotides, the CDR3 is TGTGCTAGTGGTTTGGGAGTAGCGGGAGGGCCAAGCGATGAGCAGTTCTTC. This codes for CASGLGVAGGPSDEQFF.

This rearrangement joins TRBV28 to TRBJ2-7, with 10 nucleotides matching TRBD1. The junction had 15 bases not matched to a gene; V was cut back by 7 bases and J by 6 bases. There are 16 residues in the CDR3. CDR1 is MDHEN, CDR2 SYDVKM, per germline. CDR3 bases: TGTGCCAGCACCACAGGACGCGGGACAGGGGTTCGCGAGCAGTACTTC. It yields the protein CASTTGRGTGVREQYF.

This chain uses TRBV10-1 with TRBJ2-2; 12 positions match TRBD2. This CDR3 is built from 18 residues. Per the germline V gene, CDR1 is WNHNN and CDR2 is SYGVQD (reference sequence). V was clipped by 6 bases and J by 7 bases; unmatched bases: 15. The CDR3 DNA sequence: TGCGCCAGCAGCGGTACCTTGGAACTAGCGGGAGGAGGCGGGGAGCTGTTTTTT. Its protein product is CASSGTLELAGGGGELFF.

The chain joins TRBV6-5 to TRBJ2-7; 11 positions match TRBD2. CDR3 length: 15 residues. The V segment lost 2 bases and the J segment 2 bases; nucleotides outside the gene matches: 2. Germline V gives CDR1 MNHEY, CDR2 SVGAGI. CDR3 residues: CASSYGTSGTYEQYF. CDR3 coding DNA: TGTGCCAGCAGTTACGGGACTAGCGGTACCTACGAGCAGTACTTC.

The DNA for the CDR3 is TGCGCCAGCAGCCCCAGGACTGATTATCAGCCCCAGCATTTT. Its translation is CASSPRTDYQPQHF. The gene calls are TRBV4-1 and TRBJ1-5; D is undetermined. Per the germline V gene, CDR1 is MGHRA and CDR2 is YSYEKL. CDR3 length: 14 residues. Trimming removed 4 bases from V and 5 bases from J, with 12 bases in between.